One sample yielded the 22 T cell receptor beta chains listed below, sequenced in a study of blood T cell repertoires in COVID-19. Using immunoSEQ multiplex PCR, the repertoire was profiled, and TCRdb retains in-frame clones only, with some absent. The data hold fewer than 250,000 clones, with 70% to 90% observed a single time. The sample consisted of peripheral blood. The receptors here all came from a woman between 45 and 65 years old with acute or convalescent COVID-19.

The chain combines TRBV7-9 with TRBJ2-7; possibly TRBD2 for D (6 bases). The CDR3 has 16 amino acids. Germline lookup yields CDR1 SEHNR and CDR2 FQNEAQ (reference sequence). The V gene lost 7 bases and the J gene lost 4 bases, with 23 bases spanning the gap. The CDR3 coding sequence is TGTGCCAGCACCAATAGAGTAGGGAGGTCGGTTTACGAGCAGTACTTC. Amino acids: CASTNRVGRSVYEQYF.

This chain connects TRBV9 to TRBJ2-5; the match to TRBD2 covers 8 bases. CDR3 length equals 16 residues. The trim removed 3 bases at V and 5 bases at J, leaving 12 bases unmatched. Germline V gene sequence: CDR1 SGDLS, CDR2 YYNGEE. Here the CDR3 reads CASSAGGGRARETQYF. CDR3 nucleotides: TGTGCCAGCAGCGCTGGCGGGGGGCGGGCGAGGGAGACCCAGTACTTC.

On this clone: Additional DNA sequences in this sample encode the identical CDR3. This chain connects TRBV3-1 (or the pseudogene TRBV3-2) to TRBJ1-2, with 7 positions matching TRBD1. CDR3 size: 12 residues. V lost 1 base to trimming and J lost 7 bases; unmatched junction nucleotides: 0. Germline CDR1 reads LGHDT; CDR2 reads YNNKEL (reference sequence). The CDR3 region has the DNA TGTGCCAGCAGCCAAGCAGGGGGTGGCTACACCTTC. Translation gives CASSQAGGGYTF.

CDR3 protein: CASSPGISTEAFF. In DNA, the CDR3 is TGTGCCAGCAGCCCCGGGATAAGCACTGAAGCTTTCTTT. The chain joins TRBV6-6 to TRBJ1-1, with no clear D. Per germline, CDR1 MNHNY and CDR2 SVGAGI (reference sequence). The CDR3 covers 13 residues. V lost 6 bases and J 4 bases, leaving 12 bases between the germline ends.

In its sample, this clone was seen a few times. The J gene is TRBJ1-1, the V gene TRBV10-2, with D unresolved. The length of the CDR3 is 11 residues. CDR1 and CDR2 (germline): WSHSY, SAAADI. V was cut by 1 base and J by 7 bases, with 4 bases left in between. The CDR3 bases are TGCGCCAGCAGTGAGTTCAGTGAAGCTTTCTTT. As protein: CASSEFSEAFF.

The V gene is TRBV7-2, the J gene TRBJ2-3; 8 nucleotides match TRBD2. Germline V gives CDR1 SGHTA, CDR2 FQGNSA. The CDR3 runs to 16 residues. V lost 3 bases, J lost 1 base, and 6 bases stayed unmatched. CDR3 nucleotides: TGTGCCAGCAGCTTCCGAGCGGGAGCGGGCACAGATACGCAGTATTTT. It specifies CASSFRAGAGTDTQYF.

This clone was recorded only once. The genes are TRBV7-9 and TRBJ1-1, with D maybe TRBD1 (5 bases). The ends were cut back, 7 bases at V and 6 bases at J, with 18 bases in the middle. This CDR3 spans 14 amino acids. Per the germline V gene, CDR1 is SEHNR and CDR2 is FQNEAQ (reference sequence). The CDR3 protein is CASINSGGYSEAFF. In DNA, the CDR3 is TGTGCCAGCATTAACTCGGGGGGGTATTCTGAAGCTTTCTTT.

The gene calls are TRBV7-2 and TRBJ1-1; the D is unclear. Germline lookup yields CDR1 SGHTA and CDR2 FQGNSA. V dropped 3 bases and J dropped 0 bases, with 5 bases sitting between them. CDR3 length: 13 residues. The chain's CDR3 is CASSFPLNTEAFF. CDR3 coding DNA: TGTGCCAGCAGCTTCCCATTGAACACTGAAGCTTTCTTT.

This clone was recorded once. The chain joins TRBV5-4 to TRBJ1-4; D gene ambiguous. V gave up 0 bases and J gave up 7 bases, with 7 bases separating them. The CDR3 spans 13 residues. From germline, CDR1 is SGHNT and CDR2 YYREEE (reference sequence). CDR3 sequence (DNA): TGTGCCAGCAGCTTGGCGGGTGGTGAAAAACTGTTTTTT. Protein product: CASSLAGGEKLFF.

The rearrangement joins TRBV19 to TRBJ1-5; 8 nucleotides line up with TRBD1. The CDR3 is 17 residues long. The germline V gene has CDR1 LNHDA and CDR2 SQIVND (reference sequence). The J segment lost 0 bases and the V segment lost 5 bases, leaving 9 bases of the junction unmatched. As DNA, the CDR3 is TGTGCCAGTAGTCCGACAGGGGTACTTTATAGCAATCAGCCCCAGCATTTT. Its protein is CASSPTGVLYSNQPQHF.

V and J are TRBV4-1 and TRBJ2-7, with 8 bases matching TRBD2. Germline CDR1 MGHRA, CDR2 YSYEKL. With 1 base clipped from V and 4 bases from J, the junction kept 6 bases outside the gene matches. There are 15 residues in the CDR3. CDR3 region: CASSQVAGGGYEQYF. Written as DNA, the CDR3 is TGCGCCAGCAGCCAAGTGGCGGGGGGCGGGTACGAGCAGTACTTC.

This CDR3 reads CASSVRGSMAGELFF. For the CDR3, the DNA is TGTGCCAGCAGCGTACGGGGATCCATGGCCGGGGAGCTGTTTTTT. The genes are TRBV9 and TRBJ2-2, with a weak D call TRBD2 (5 bases). CDR3 length equals 15 residues. Germline values: CDR1 SGDLS, CDR2 YYNGEE. Trimming pared 1 base from V and 6 bases from J, leaving 13 bases between. The full variable domain, in which reference TRBV9 and TRBJ2-2 provide the parts outside the CDR3, is DSGVTQTPKHLITATGQRVTLRCSPRSGDLSVYWYQQSLDQGLQFLIQYYNGEERAKGNILERFSAQQFPDLHSELNLSSLELGDSALYFCASSVRGSMAGELFFGEGSRLTVL.

The chain links TRBV11-2 to TRBJ1-1; 9 nucleotides agree with TRBD1. After removal of 2 bases from V and 7 bases from J, the junction contained 5 bases not matched to a gene. The CDR3 spans 14 residues. From germline, CDR1 is SGHAT and CDR2 FQNNGV. The CDR3 sequence is CASSLLGQGDEAFF. DNA for the CDR3: TGTGCCAGCAGCTTACTGGGACAGGGTGATGAAGCTTTCTTT. The entire variable domain, with the rest obtained from reference TRBV11-2 and TRBJ1-1, is as follows: EAGVAQSPRYKIIEKRQSVAFWCNPISGHATLYWYQQILGQGPKLLIQFQNNGVVDDSQLPKDRFSAERLKGVDSTLKIQPAKLEDSAVYLCASSLLGQGDEAFFGQGTRLTVV.

This rearrangement joins TRBV6-5 to TRBJ1-4; tentative D call: TRBD1 (6 bases). CDR3 size: 14 residues. V dropped 6 bases and J dropped 3 bases, with 11 bases sitting between them. The germline gives CDR1 MNHEY, CDR2 SVGAGI. CDR3 amino acids: CASSPGAANEKLFF. CDR3 coding DNA: TGTGCCAGCAGCCCAGGGGCTGCTAATGAAAAACTGTTTTTT.

The DNA for the CDR3 is TGTGCCTGGAGTTTCGCGGGACAGTTCAATTCACCCCTCCACTTT. Its translation is CAWSFAGQFNSPLHF. The J gene is TRBJ1-6, the V gene TRBV30; TRBD1 agrees at 7 bases. The CDR3 extends over 15 amino acids. CDR1 and CDR2 (germline): GTSNPN, SVGIG (reference sequence). V lost 2 bases, J lost 7 bases, and 8 bases stayed unmatched.

This clone has a single count. The V call is TRBV7-3, the J call TRBJ2-3; 7 bases align to TRBD2. The CDR3 length is 16 residues. Germline CDR1 is SGHTA and CDR2 is FQGTGA. V shed 3 bases, J shed 0 bases, and the junction held 6 bases outside the gene matches. The CDR3 loop is CASSLGGAPSTDTQYF. CDR3 nucleotide sequence: TGTGCCAGCAGCTTGGGAGGGGCCCCTAGCACAGATACGCAGTATTTT.

This clone was detected only once. The chain carries TRBV5-4 and TRBJ2-1, with 11 bases fitting TRBD2. This CDR3 spans 16 amino acids. Germline V lookup: CDR1 SGHNT, CDR2 YYREEE (reference sequence). After removal of 2 bases from V and 8 bases from J, the junction contained 9 bases not matched to a gene. CDR3 DNA: TGTGCCAGCAGCTTCTACACTAGCGGGAGTTTTTATGAGCAGTTCTTC. This sequence encodes CASSFYTSGSFYEQFF.

The J gene is TRBJ2-1, the V gene TRBV7-3; 10 positions agree with TRBD2. The V gene end was trimmed by 4 bases and the J gene end by 6 bases; junction bases not matched to a gene: 9. This CDR3 spans 16 amino acids. Germline V gene lookup returns CDR1 SGHTA and CDR2 FQGTGA. DNA for the CDR3: TGTGCCAGCAGCTCCTTGGCTAGCGGGGGCTTCAATGAGCAGTTCTTC. Translating gives CASSSLASGGFNEQFF.

The V gene is TRBV5-6, the J gene TRBJ2-7, with 7 bases matching TRBD2. The CDR3 sequence is 15 residues long. Germline-derived CDR1 and CDR2 are SGHDT and YYEEEE. V shed 4 bases and J 7 bases; nucleotides not matched to a gene: 14. CDR3 protein: CASSLVVGGPGEQYF. CDR3 sequence (DNA): TGTGCCAGCAGCCTAGTTGTGGGAGGGCCGGGGGAGCAGTACTTC.

This chain uses TRBV24-1 with TRBJ2-2, with 7 bases matching TRBD1. The V and J ends lost 3 bases and 7 bases, in that order; junction bases with no gene match: 10. Germline-derived CDR1 and CDR2 are KGHDR and SFDVKD. The CDR3 is made up of 16 amino acids. In DNA, the CDR3 is TGTGCCACCAGTGATCTAGACAGGGATATCGACGGGGAGCTGTTTTTT. It specifies CATSDLDRDIDGELFF.

The chain employs TRBV6-5 and TRBJ1-1; D is uncertain. CDR3 length: 15 residues. Looked up from germline, CDR1 is MNHEY and CDR2 is SVGAGI. Trimming left V 0 bases short and J 3 bases short, with 11 bases between. CDR3 sequence: CASSYSYKGDTEAFF. CDR3 nucleotide sequence: TGTGCCAGCAGTTACTCCTACAAGGGAGACACTGAAGCTTTCTTT.

The chain employs TRBV6-5 and TRBJ2-3; D ambiguous. From germline, CDR1 is MNHEY and CDR2 SVGAGI. The V end was cut by 8 bases, the J end by 0 bases, with 9 bases between. The CDR3 spans 13 residues. The CDR3 is CASERPSTDTQYF. CDR3 nucleotides: TGTGCCAGCGAGCGCCCGAGCACAGATACGCAGTATTTT.